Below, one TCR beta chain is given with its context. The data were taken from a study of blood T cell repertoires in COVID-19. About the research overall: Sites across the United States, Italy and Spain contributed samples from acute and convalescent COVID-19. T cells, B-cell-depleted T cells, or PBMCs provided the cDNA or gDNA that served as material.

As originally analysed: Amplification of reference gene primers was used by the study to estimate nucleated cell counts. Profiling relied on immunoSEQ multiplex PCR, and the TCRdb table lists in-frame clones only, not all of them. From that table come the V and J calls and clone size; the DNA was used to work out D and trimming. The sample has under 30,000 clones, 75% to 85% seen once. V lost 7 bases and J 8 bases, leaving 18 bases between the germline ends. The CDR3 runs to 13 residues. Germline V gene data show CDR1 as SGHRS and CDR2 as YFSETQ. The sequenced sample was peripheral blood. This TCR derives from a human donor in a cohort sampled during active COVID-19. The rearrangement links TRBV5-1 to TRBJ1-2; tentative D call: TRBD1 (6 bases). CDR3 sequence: CASGTTGSWGYTF. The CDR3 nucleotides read TGCGCCAGCGGAACGACAGGTAGCTGGGGCTACACCTTC.